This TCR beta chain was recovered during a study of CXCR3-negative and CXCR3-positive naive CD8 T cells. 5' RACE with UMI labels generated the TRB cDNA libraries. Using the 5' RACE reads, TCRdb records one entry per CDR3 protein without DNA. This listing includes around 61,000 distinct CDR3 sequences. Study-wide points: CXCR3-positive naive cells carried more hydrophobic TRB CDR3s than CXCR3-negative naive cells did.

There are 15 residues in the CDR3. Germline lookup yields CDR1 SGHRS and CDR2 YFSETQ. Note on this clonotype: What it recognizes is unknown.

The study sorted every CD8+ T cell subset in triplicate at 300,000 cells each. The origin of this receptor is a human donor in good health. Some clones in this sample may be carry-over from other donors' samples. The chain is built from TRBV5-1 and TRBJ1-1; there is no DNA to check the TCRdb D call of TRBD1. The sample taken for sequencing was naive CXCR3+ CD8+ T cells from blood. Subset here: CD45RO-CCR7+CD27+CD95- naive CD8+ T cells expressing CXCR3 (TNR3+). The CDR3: CASSARRQGQTEAFF.